This T cell receptor beta chain derives from a study of T cell responses to AZD1222 COVID-19 vaccine. Regarding the study as a whole: In the spike-specific TCR repertoire, nearly half reportedly target unmutated variant regions.

The sample holds a few counts of this clone. Its antigen is unknown. The CDR3 contains 12 residues. Trimming shortened V by 5 bases and J by 3 bases, and 8 bases separated the two germline ends. From germline, CDR1 is GTSNPN and CDR2 SVGIG (reference sequence). Repertoires were generated with immunoSEQ multiplex PCR, while TCRdb's copy carries only in-frame clones and drops some. The sample shows 85,000 to 100,000 clones, about 86% of them seen only once. This sequence originates from an adult in good health. Material: peripheral blood, obtained on day 0 of AZD1222 vaccination. The chain joins TRBV30 to TRBJ1-5, with TRBD1 as a possible D gene (5 bases). The CDR3 region has the DNA TGTGCCTGGGGACAAGACAATCAGCCCCAGCATTTT. This translates into CAWGQDNQPQHF.